This T cell receptor (beta chain) was profiled in a study of T-cell memory formation after mild COVID-19. Study background: TCR clusters were mostly donor specific.

Study-level results: The CD4+ clones that contracted clustered mainly within CM and EM, and the CD8+ clones concentrated in EMRA.

Constant-segment primers served in 5'RACE that generated TCR alpha and TCR beta cDNA libraries bearing sample barcodes and UMIs. TCRdb analysed the 5' RACE reads with MiXCR anew, one entry per CDR3 protein. Of approximately 400,000 distinct CDR3 sequences listed, 20% to 30% were seen once; the top ten hold roughly 8.7%. This clonotype was seen more than once but under ten times. Antigen unknown. The sequencing sample was made of PBMCs or a T cell subset sorted from them (not recorded which). This TCR derives from an adult woman who had mild COVID-19 (a few samples of this study predate the infection). Cell type and time point are not known.

The CDR3 region has the DNA TGTGCCAGCTCACCATCGTTGGGGTTCGGCTATGGCTACACCTTC. Its translation: CASSPSLGFGYGYTF. This sequence joins TRBV18 and TRBJ1-2; D is unclear. Germline CDR1 KGHSH, CDR2 LQKENI. Trimming cost V 2 bases and J 4 bases, with 14 bases left between them. The CDR3 is 15 amino acids. Complete variable domain (other parts from reference TRBV18 and TRBJ1-2): NAGVMQNPRHLVRRRGQEARLRCSPMKGHSHVYWYRQLPEEGLKFMVYLQKENIIDESGMPKERFSAEFPKEGPSILRIQQVVRGDSAAYFCASSPSLGFGYGYTFGSGTRLTVV.